This T cell receptor beta chain was recorded in a study of control samples from healthy donors and cancer patients. Clones were sequenced by immunoSEQ multiplex PCR, and TCRdb holds only the in-frame ones, with some missing. The sample consists of around 130,000 clones, about 88% of them appearing once. CDR1 and CDR2 (germline): GTSNPN, SVGIG (reference sequence). The length of the CDR3 is 15 residues. Trimming took off 0 bases at V and 2 bases at J, with 12 bases between the two ends. Sequencing was carried out using blood. J is TRBJ2-3 and V is TRBV30; D might be TRBD2 (6 bases). This TCR came from a man aged 50 or older in good health. The DNA for the CDR3 is TGTGCCTGGAGTGTTATGGAGGGGAACACAGATACGCAGTATTTT. It is translated as CAWSVMEGNTDTQYF.